Sequencing of this T cell receptor (beta chain) was carried out in a study of cytotoxic CD8 clonotypes in ibrutinib-treated CLL. Overall study context: There were, on average, around 260,000 productive templates and 94,082 productive rearrangements per sample. Overall study results and limits: Before falling back toward baseline at progression, clonality had risen at the time of ibrutinib response.

For this clone: Its matching antigen is unknown.

Using immunoSEQ multiplex PCR, the repertoire was profiled, and TCRdb retains in-frame clones only, with some absent. The repertoire holds around 92,000 clones, over 60% seen once, with about 26% in the top ten. Germline lookup yields CDR1 LNHDA and CDR2 SQIVND (reference sequence). The CDR3 contains 16 residues. The V end was cut by 4 bases, the J end by 5 bases, with 20 bases between. The chain is built from TRBV19 and TRBJ1-2, with D uncertain. The material sequenced was PBMCs, taken after 24 months of ibrutinib treatment. The clonotype comes from a human donor with chronic lymphocytic leukemia. CDR3: CASSTQALEGEYGYTF. For the CDR3, the DNA is TGTGCCAGTAGTACCCAAGCCCTCGAGGGAGAATATGGCTACACCTTC.